The subject of this entry is one TCR beta chain. The source of the sample is a study of T cells in Graves' hyperthyroidism and ophthalmopathy. Trimming took 2 bases from V and 5 from J; bases not matched to a gene: 10. The CDR3 covers 16 residues. The V gene's germline CDR1 is SGHTA and CDR2 FQGNSA. Template material for amplifying TCR beta CDR3 regions consisted of RNA transcripts. First-round RT-PCR of the TCR CDR3 relied on the HTBI primer set. In TCRdb, the multiplex PCR reads were re-called with MiXCR into one record per CDR3 protein. The table includes 550,000 to 600,000 distinct CDR3 sequences, 15% to 20% detected once.

The sequenced material came from blood. The V gene is TRBV7-2, the J gene TRBJ2-5; 8 positions match TRBD1. This TCR derives from a young woman with Graves' hyperthyroidism. The CDR3 here is CASSLNRQGAGETQYF. In DNA, the CDR3 is TGTGCCAGCAGCTTAAACCGCCAGGGGGCTGGGGAGACCCAGTACTTC. Using reference TRBV7-2 and TRBJ2-5 for the parts outside the CDR3, the full variable domain is GAGVSQSPSNKVTEKGKDVELRCDPISGHTALYWYRQSLGQGLEFLIYFQGNSAPDKSGLPSDRFSAERTGGSVSTLTIQRTQQEDSAVYLCASSLNRQGAGETQYFGPGTRLLVL.